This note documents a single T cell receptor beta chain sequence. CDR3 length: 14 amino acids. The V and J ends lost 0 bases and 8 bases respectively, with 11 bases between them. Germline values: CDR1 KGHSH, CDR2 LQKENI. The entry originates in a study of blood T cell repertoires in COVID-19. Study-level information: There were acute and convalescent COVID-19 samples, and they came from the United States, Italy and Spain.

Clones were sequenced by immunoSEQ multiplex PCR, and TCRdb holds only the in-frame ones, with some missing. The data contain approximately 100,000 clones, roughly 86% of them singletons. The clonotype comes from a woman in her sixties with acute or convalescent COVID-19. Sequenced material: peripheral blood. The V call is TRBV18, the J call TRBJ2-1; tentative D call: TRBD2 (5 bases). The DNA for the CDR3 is TGTGCCAGCTCACCACCTTCGGGGTGGCATGAGCAGTTCTTC. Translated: CASSPPSGWHEQFF.